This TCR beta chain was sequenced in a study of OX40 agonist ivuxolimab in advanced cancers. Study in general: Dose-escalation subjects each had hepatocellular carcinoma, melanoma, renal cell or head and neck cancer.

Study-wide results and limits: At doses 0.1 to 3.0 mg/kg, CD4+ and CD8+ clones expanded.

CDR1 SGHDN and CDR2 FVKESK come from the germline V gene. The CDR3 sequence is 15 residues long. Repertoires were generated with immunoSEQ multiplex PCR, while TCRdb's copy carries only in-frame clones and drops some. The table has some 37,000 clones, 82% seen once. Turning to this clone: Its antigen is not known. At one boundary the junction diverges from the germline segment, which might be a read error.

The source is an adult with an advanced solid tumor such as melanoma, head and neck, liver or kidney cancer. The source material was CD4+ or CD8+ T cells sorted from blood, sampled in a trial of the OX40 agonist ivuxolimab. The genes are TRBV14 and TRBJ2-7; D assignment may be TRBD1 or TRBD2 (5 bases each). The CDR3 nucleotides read TGTGCCAGCAGTCAAGGGGCAGGGACGATGGGCGAGCAGTACTTC. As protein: CASSQGAGTMGEQYF.